The 19 T cell receptor beta chains below were found in one sample sequenced in a study of blood T cells in healthy people across ages (dated by TCRdb to the mid-2010s). To prepare the library, 5' RACE was applied. The sample was run on an Illumina HiSeq 2500. A second PCR of about 6 to 11 cycles was run with a J-beta primer mix and a sample-barcoded 5' primer. The raw public reads went through TCRdb reprocessing: fastp at Q25, MiXCR clone calling, in-frame beta chains kept. All rows with the same CDR3 protein become a single entry with the most common DNA and genes. This sample comprises about 1,400,000 distinct CDR3 sequences, approximately 60% of them detected only once. The ten most abundant clones make up 6.5% to 8% of the sample. The sample consisted of blood. Receptors originate from a man aged 18-30 years in good health.

The chain joins TRBV21-1 to TRBJ2-6; the D call TRBD1 from the table was never checked on the DNA. TRBV21-1 is a recognized pseudogene. The CDR3 extends over 15 amino acids. The chain's CDR3 is CASSKVWGGANVLTF. CDR3 nucleotides: TGTGCCAGCAGCAAAGTGTGGGGCGGGGCCAACGTCCTGACTTTC.

The chain recombines TRBV6-5 with TRBJ2-3, with a weak D call TRBD1 (6 bases). Trimming pared 8 bases from V and 5 bases from J, leaving 11 bases between. The germline CDR1 and CDR2 sequences are MNHEY and SVGAGI. This CDR3 has 12 amino acids. This CDR3 is CASGLGGDTQYF. As DNA, the CDR3 is TGTGCCAGCGGCCTAGGGGGAGATACGCAGTATTTT.

A few counts support this clonotype. The chain joins TRBV28 to TRBJ2-7, with 8 bases fitting TRBD1. This CDR3 comprises 16 residues. Germline lookup yields CDR1 MDHEN and CDR2 SYDVKM. J lost 2 bases, V lost 5 bases, and 11 bases had no gene match. This CDR3 reads CASSGIDGTGPYEQYF. The CDR3 coding sequence is TGTGCCAGCAGTGGAATCGACGGGACAGGACCCTACGAGCAGTACTTC.

About this clonotype itself: The junction departs from the called germline gene at one end, perhaps through a read error. V usage is TRBV20-1 and J usage is TRBJ2-5; D is possibly TRBD2 (5 bases). CDR1 is DFQATT and CDR2 is SNEGSKA in the germline V gene (reference sequence). This CDR3 is built from 12 residues. The CDR3 loop reads CSAFQEVETQYF. The CDR3 bases are TGCAGTGCCTTTCAGGAGGTGGAGACCCAGTACTTT.

The table lists this clonotype with a few counts. The J gene is TRBJ2-2, the V gene TRBV29-1, with 9 bases fitting TRBD1. V lost 7 bases, J lost 1 base, and 7 bases stayed unmatched. Germline lookup yields CDR1 SQVTM and CDR2 ANQGSEA. This CDR3 comprises 15 residues. The CDR3 DNA follows: TGCAGCGCTCCGGGACAGGGCCGGAACACCGGGGAGCTGTTTTTT. Its translation is CSAPGQGRNTGELFF.

J is TRBJ2-4 and V is TRBV5-1; D is possibly TRBD1 (5 bases). The J call may be wrong; the DNA end is better matched by TRBJ2-7. This CDR3 has 12 amino acids. Germline lookup yields CDR1 SGHRS and CDR2 YFSETQ. CDR3 in DNA: TGCGCCAGCACGGACAAAGCCTACGAGCAGTACTTC. Encoded protein: CASTDKAYEQYF.

The chain recombines TRBV4-2 with TRBJ1-1; TRBD1 matches 9 bases. V trimming: 3 bases; J trimming: 1 base; junction bases outside the gene matches: 6. Germline V gene sequence: CDR1 LGHNA, CDR2 YNFKEQ. This CDR3 contains 16 residues. The CDR3 DNA is TGTGCCAGCAGCCATCTCGAGGGACAGGGGAACACTGAAGCTTTCTTT. Translation: CASSHLEGQGNTEAFF.

This clonotype turned up a few times. The V and J genes are TRBV20-1 and TRBJ1-2, with D uncertain. The CDR3 is made up of 13 amino acids. The germline V and J ends were trimmed by 5 bases and 4 bases, with 14 bases remaining between them. The germline V gene has CDR1 DFQATT and CDR2 SNEGSKA (reference sequence). The CDR3 nucleotides read TGCAGTGCTGCCGAGCGGGTTACCTATGGCTACACCTTC. The encoded protein is CSAAERVTYGYTF.

This clonotype occurred a few times. The CDR3 sequence is CASSALGGATDTQYF. The CDR3 coding sequence is TGTGCCAGCAGCGCTCTCGGGGGGGCCACAGATACGCAGTATTTT. The V and J genes are TRBV9 and TRBJ2-3; 8 bases are shared with TRBD2. Germline CDR1 reads SGDLS; CDR2 reads YYNGEE. With 3 bases clipped from V and 2 bases from J, the junction kept 5 bases outside the gene matches. The CDR3 spans 15 residues.

J is TRBJ2-1 and V is TRBV3-1, with D hard to call. The length of the CDR3 is 16 residues. V lost 0 bases and J 3 bases, leaving 12 bases between the germline ends. Per the germline V gene, CDR1 is LGHDT and CDR2 is YNNKEL (reference sequence). In DNA, the CDR3 is TGTGCCAGCAGCCAAGAGGCGCGGACCAGCTACAATGAGCAGTTCTTC. It encodes CASSQEARTSYNEQFF.

CDR3 sequence: CSAFDRGKPEAFF. In nucleotides, the CDR3 is TGCAGTGCTTTTGACAGGGGAAAACCTGAAGCTTTCTTT. The chain has TRBV20-1 and TRBJ1-1; 8 bases align to TRBD1. J lost 6 bases, V lost 5 bases, and 8 bases had no gene match. CDR3 length: 13 residues. Germline loops: CDR1 DFQATT, CDR2 SNEGSKA (reference sequence).

The chain links TRBV2 to TRBJ2-7, with 10 bases lining up with TRBD2. The germline V gene encodes CDR1 SNHLY and CDR2 FYNNEI. V dropped 2 bases and J dropped 0; count of bases not matched to a gene: 7. CDR3 length equals 17 residues. The CDR3 region is CASSERTSGFFSYEQYF. In DNA, the CDR3 is TGTGCCAGCAGTGAAAGGACTAGCGGCTTTTTCTCCTACGAGCAGTACTTC. The whole variable domain, remainder taken from reference TRBV2 and TRBJ2-7, is EPEVTQTPSHQVTQMGQEVILRCVPISNHLYFYWYRQILGQKVEFLVSFYNNEISEKSEIFDDQFSVERPDGSNFTLKIRSTKLEDSAMYFCASSERTSGFFSYEQYFGPGTRLTVT.

The V gene is TRBV10-3, the J gene TRBJ2-3, with 7 bases aligning to TRBD2. The germline CDR1 and CDR2 sequences are ENHRY and SYGVKD. V gave up 11 bases and J gave up 0 bases; unmatched junction bases: 8. The CDR3 totals 14 residues. The CDR3 sequence is CASTRGVSTDTQYF. The CDR3, as DNA: TGTGCCTCAACCCGGGGGGTGAGCACAGATACGCAGTATTTT.

The chain has TRBV2 and TRBJ2-3; D is undetermined. From germline, CDR1 is SNHLY and CDR2 FYNNEI. Trimming pared 3 bases from V and 1 base from J, leaving 11 bases between. This CDR3 comprises 15 residues. CDR3 nucleotides: TGTGCCAGCAGTGAGCTTACTTCGGGCACAGATACGCAGTATTTT. This sequence encodes CASSELTSGTDTQYF.

The chain recombines TRBV20-1 with TRBJ2-1; tentative D call: TRBD2 (6 bases). Looked up from germline, CDR1 is DFQATT and CDR2 is SNEGSKA (reference sequence). V shed 3 bases and J shed 12 bases, with 21 bases lying between them. The CDR3 has 14 amino acids. CDR3 region: CSARRDPTGGPQFF. Written as DNA, the CDR3 is TGCAGTGCTAGGCGAGACCCAACCGGGGGTCCGCAGTTCTTC.

V gene TRBV3-1 combines with J gene TRBJ2-5, with D unresolved. The J call is doubtful: the DNA matches TRBJ2-7 better. There are 12 residues in the CDR3. Germline-derived CDR1 and CDR2 are LGHDT and YNNKEL (reference sequence). CDR3 coding DNA: TGTGCCAGCAGCCAAATAGATACCGAGCAGTACTTC. This translates into CASSQIDTEQYF.

The V and J genes are TRBV20-1 and TRBJ2-3; D uncertain. The CDR3 has 13 amino acids. V was trimmed by 3 bases and J by 3 bases, leaving 10 bases between them. The germline V gene has CDR1 DFQATT and CDR2 SNEGSKA (reference sequence). CDR3 coding DNA: TGCAGTGCTAGTCCTAGTGGGACAGATACGCAGTATTTT. It translates to CSASPSGTDTQYF.

This clonotype was counted between two and nine times. The rearrangement uses TRBV28 and TRBJ2-7, with 7 nucleotides matching TRBD1. The CDR3 spans 12 residues. V was clipped by 2 bases and J by 7 bases; unmatched bases: 2. Germline V gene lookup returns CDR1 MDHEN and CDR2 SYDVKM. This CDR3 reads CASSLRGREQYF. Here the CDR3 DNA reads TGTGCCAGCAGTTTAAGGGGGCGGGAGCAGTACTTC.

This chain joins TRBV2 and TRBJ2-1, with D perhaps TRBD2 (6 bases). The ends were cut back, 8 bases at V and 6 bases at J, with 17 bases in the middle. The CDR3 consists of 14 residues. The germline CDR1 and CDR2 sequences are SNHLY and FYNNEI. The CDR3 is CASPPRDSSNEQFF. CDR3 sequence (DNA): TGTGCCAGCCCTCCCCGGGACTCTAGCAATGAGCAGTTCTTC.